This TCR beta chain was captured by sequencing in a study of T cells in Graves' hyperthyroidism and ophthalmopathy. The study, taken as a whole, reports: Blood also held most thyroid clonotypes expanded beyond 0.001.

This clonotype was counted many times. The antigen remains undetermined. The CDR3 regions of TCR beta were amplified from RNA transcripts. Initially, a first-round RT-PCR of the TCR CDR3 employed the HTBI primer set. TCRdb re-called the multiplex PCR reads through MiXCR, storing one row per CDR3 protein. The table includes about 420,000 distinct CDR3 sequences, approximately 13% detected once. The material sequenced was blood. The TCR comes from a woman under 30 with Graves' hyperthyroidism.

CDR3 in amino acids: CSVKKPSGEETQYF. The DNA of the CDR3 is TGCAGTGTGAAGAAACCTAGCGGTGAAGAGACCCAGTACTTC. The V and J genes are TRBV20-1 and TRBJ2-5; 7 bases line up with TRBD2. The CDR3 sequence is 14 residues long. Germline CDR1 DFQATT, CDR2 SNEGSKA (reference sequence). V shed 7 bases and J 3 bases; nucleotides not matched to a gene: 11.